This T cell receptor (beta chain) was found in a study of vaccination and CD4 T cells after COVID-19. Study-wide context: Median time from second vaccine dose to sampling was roughly 72 days (14 to 241). Study observations and caveats: Researchers looked at relatively few convalescent patients and had no early post-infection timepoints.

In the case of this clonotype: No antigen is known for it.

Scientists ran DNA taken from cultured CD4+ T cells through the Oncomine TCR Beta short-read assay for sequencing. TCRdb recomputed calls from the PCR reads with MiXCR, one row per CDR3 protein. The repertoire has about 20,000 distinct CDR3 sequences, less than 75% of them found once; the top ten carry roughly 8%. Treatment of the sample: approximately nine-day PBMC culture with coronavirus spike peptide pools or control peptides (ViraFEST assay). The cultures had half their medium swapped for fresh IL-2 medium on days 3 and 7. The ends were cut back, 1 base at V and 4 bases at J, with 13 bases in the middle. Germline V gene lookup returns CDR1 SGHTA and CDR2 FQGNSA. CDR3 length: 15 residues.

This TCR came from a human donor who had recovered from COVID-19. V and J are TRBV7-2 and TRBJ1-2; D remains ambiguous. Specimen: CD4+ T cells from blood, cultured in vitro. This chain's CDR3 is CASSLGKGLGYGYTF. CDR3 nucleotides: TGTGCCAGCAGCTTAGGGAAAGGTTTAGGCTATGGCTACACCTTC.